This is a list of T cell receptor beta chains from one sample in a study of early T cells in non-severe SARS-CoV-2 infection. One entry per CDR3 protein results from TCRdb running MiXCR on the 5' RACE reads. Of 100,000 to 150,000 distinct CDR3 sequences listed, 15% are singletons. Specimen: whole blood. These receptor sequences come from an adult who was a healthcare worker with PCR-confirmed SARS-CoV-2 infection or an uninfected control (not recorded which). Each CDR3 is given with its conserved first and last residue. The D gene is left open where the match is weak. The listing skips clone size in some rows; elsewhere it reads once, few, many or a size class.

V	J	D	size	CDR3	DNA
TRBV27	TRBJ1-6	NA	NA	CASSLRRTNSPLHF	TGTGCCAGCAGTTTACGACGGACTAATTCACCCCTCCACTTT
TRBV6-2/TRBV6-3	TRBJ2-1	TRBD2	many	CASTPTSTLLAGHNEQFF	TGTGCCAGCACTCCCACTTCCACACTACTAGCGGGGCACAATGAGCAGTTCTTC
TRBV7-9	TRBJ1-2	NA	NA	CASSTSAEGYTF	TGTGCCAGCAGCACATCCGCGGAGGGCTACACCTTC
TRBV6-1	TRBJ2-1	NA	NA	CASSGRGTPTDEQFF	TGTGCCAGCAGTGGAAGGGGGACCCCTACGGATGAGCAGTTCTTC
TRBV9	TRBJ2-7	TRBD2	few	CASAPGTSGGYEQYF	TGTGCCAGCGCCCCCGGGACTAGCGGGGGTTACGAGCAGTACTTC
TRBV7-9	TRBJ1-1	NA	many	CASSLDLNTEAFF	TGTGCCAGCAGCTTAGACTTGAACACTGAAGCTTTCTTT
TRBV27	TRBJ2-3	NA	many	CASSFPGDSTDTQYF	TGTGCCAGCAGTTTCCCGGGGGATAGCACAGATACGCAGTATTTT
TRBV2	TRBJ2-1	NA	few	CASSPDSSSYNEQLF	TGTGCCAGCAGTCCGGACTCGAGCTCCTACAATGAGCAGCTCTTC
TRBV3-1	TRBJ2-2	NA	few	CASSLGATGELFF	TGTGCCAGCAGCCTTGGGGCCACCGGGGAGCTGTTTTTT
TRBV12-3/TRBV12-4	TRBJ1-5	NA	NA	CASSLGSQGNQPQHF	TGTGCCAGCAGTTTAGGTTCGCAGGGGAATCAGCCCCAGCATTTT
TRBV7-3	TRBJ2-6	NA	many	CASSPSGANVLTF	TGTGCCAGCAGTCCATCTGGGGCCAACGTCCTGACTTTC
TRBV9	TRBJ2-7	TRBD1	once	CASSIGQGAREQYF	TGTGCCAGCAGCATTGGGCAGGGGGCGCGAGAGCAGTACTTC
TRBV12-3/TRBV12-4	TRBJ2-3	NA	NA	CASSFFPSDTQYF	TGTGCCAGCAGTTTCTTCCCTAGCGATACGCAGTATTTT
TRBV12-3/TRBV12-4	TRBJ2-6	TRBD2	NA	CASRGGERSGANVLTF	TGTGCCAGCAGGGGAGGGGAACGCTCTGGGGCCAACGTCCTGACTTTC
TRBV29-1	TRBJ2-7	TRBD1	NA	CSVGTGSYEQYF	TGCAGCGTTGGGACAGGGTCCTACGAGCAGTACTTC
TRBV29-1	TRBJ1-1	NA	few	CSAERGADTEAFF	TGCAGCGCCGAACGGGGGGCAGACACTGAAGCTTTCTTT
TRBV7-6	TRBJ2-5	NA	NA	CASSLLASETQYF	TGTGCCAGCAGCTTATTGGCCTCGGAGACCCAGTACTTC
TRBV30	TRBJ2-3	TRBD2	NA	CAWSIGGVTDTQYF	TGTGCCTGGAGTATCGGGGGGGTCACAGATACGCAGTATTTT
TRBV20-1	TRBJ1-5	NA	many	CSAVDSPNQPQHF	TGCAGTGCCGTCGACAGTCCCAATCAGCCCCAGCATTTT
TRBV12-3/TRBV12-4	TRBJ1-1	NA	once	CASSSALGQAFF	TGTGCCAGCAGCTCGGCGTTGGGGCAAGCTTTCTTT
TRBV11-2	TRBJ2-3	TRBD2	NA	CASSPSGSSDTQYF	TGTGCCAGCAGCCCTAGCGGGTCGTCAGATACGCAGTATTTT
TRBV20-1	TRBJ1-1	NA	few	CSATDSPLAFF	TGCAGTGCTACCGACAGCCCCCTCGCTTTCTTT
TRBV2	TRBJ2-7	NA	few	CASTVTPGAYEQYF	TGTGCCAGCACCGTGACTCCGGGGGCCTACGAGCAGTACTTC
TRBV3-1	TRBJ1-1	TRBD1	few	CASSPSGGLNTEAFF	TGTGCCAGCAGCCCATCAGGGGGTCTGAACACTGAAGCTTTCTTT
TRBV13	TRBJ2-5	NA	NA	CASSLGARRETQYF	TGTGCCAGCAGCTTAGGGGCCCGGAGGGAGACCCAGTACTTC
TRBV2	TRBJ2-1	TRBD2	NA	CASSEGSGHPEQFF	TGTGCCAGCAGTGAGGGTAGCGGGCATCCCGAGCAGTTCTTC
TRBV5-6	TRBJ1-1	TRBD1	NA	CASSSRRTGQAFF	TGTGCCAGCAGCTCCCGGAGGACAGGGCAAGCTTTCTTT
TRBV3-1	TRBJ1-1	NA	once	CASNPGHKNTEAFF	TGTGCCAGCAATCCGGGACACAAGAACACTGAAGCTTTCTTT
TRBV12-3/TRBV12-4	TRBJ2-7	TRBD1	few	CASSKSGQAEDEQYF	TGTGCCAGCAGTAAATCGGGACAGGCTGAGGACGAGCAGTACTTC
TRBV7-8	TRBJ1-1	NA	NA	CASSLVEGGGAEAFF	TGTGCCAGCAGCTTAGTTGAAGGCGGTGGGGCTGAAGCTTTCTTT
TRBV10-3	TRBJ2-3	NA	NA	CASAQQEADTQYF	TGTGCCTCCGCGCAGCAGGAGGCAGATACGCAGTATTTT
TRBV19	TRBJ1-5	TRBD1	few	CASSSRDRNQPQHF	TGTGCCAGTAGTAGCCGGGACAGGAATCAGCCCCAGCATTTT
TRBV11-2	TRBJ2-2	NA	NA	CASSSRAVGTNTGELFF	TGTGCCAGCAGTTCACGGGCAGTAGGAACGAACACCGGGGAGCTGTTTTTT
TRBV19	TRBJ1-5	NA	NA	CASSARQASLNQPQHF	TGTGCCAGTAGTGCCAGACAGGCAAGTCTCAATCAGCCCCAGCATTTT
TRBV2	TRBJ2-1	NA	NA	CATSLEQFF	TGTGCCACCTCCCTGGAGCAGTTCTTC
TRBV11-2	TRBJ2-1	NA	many	CASSSTVGVFRFF	TGTGCCAGCAGCTCCACTGTAGGGGTTTTTCGGTTCTTC
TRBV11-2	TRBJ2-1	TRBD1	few	CASSRTGTGSNEQFF	TGTGCCAGCAGCAGAACCGGGACAGGGTCGAATGAGCAGTTCTTC
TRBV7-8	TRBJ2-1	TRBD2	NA	CASSFASGELYNEQFF	TGTGCCAGCAGCTTCGCTAGCGGGGAGCTATACAATGAGCAGTTCTTC
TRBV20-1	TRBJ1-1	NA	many	CSPRKDLKLAFF	TGCAGTCCTAGGAAGGACTTGAAATTAGCTTTCTTT
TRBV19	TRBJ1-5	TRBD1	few	CASSIKGAQPQHF	TGTGCCAGTAGTATTAAGGGGGCTCAGCCCCAGCATTTT
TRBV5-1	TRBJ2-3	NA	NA	CASSPSTASTDTQYF	TGCGCCAGCAGCCCGTCGACGGCTAGCACAGATACGCAGTATTTT
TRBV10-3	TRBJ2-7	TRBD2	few	CAARLAPRYEQYF	TGTGCCGCCAGACTAGCGCCCCGCTACGAGCAGTACTTC
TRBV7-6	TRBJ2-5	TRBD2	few	CASSLGLTSGGGETQYF	TGTGCCAGCAGCTTGGGACTGACTAGCGGGGGAGGAGAGACCCAGTACTTC
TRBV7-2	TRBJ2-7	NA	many	CASRPGGSNEQYF	TGTGCCAGCAGACCAGGGGGGTCCAACGAGCAGTACTTC
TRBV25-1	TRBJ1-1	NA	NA	CASRETALNTEAFF	TGTGCCAGCAGAGAGACAGCCCTGAACACTGAAGCTTTCTTT
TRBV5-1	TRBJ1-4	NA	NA	CASSSQGLTNEKLFF	TGCGCCAGCAGCTCGCAGGGACTTACTAATGAAAAACTGTTTTTT
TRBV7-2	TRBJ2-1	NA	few	CASSLAPGGSEQFF	TGTGCCAGCAGCTTAGCTCCCGGAGGCAGCGAGCAGTTCTTC
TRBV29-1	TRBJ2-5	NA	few	CSVDLTQDQETQYF	TGCAGCGTTGACTTAACTCAGGATCAAGAGACCCAGTACTTC
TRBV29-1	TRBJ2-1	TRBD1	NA	CSVLWDSPHNEQFF	TGCAGCGTCCTATGGGACAGTCCGCACAATGAGCAGTTCTTC